This T cell receptor beta chain was retrieved from a study of T cells in Graves' hyperthyroidism and ophthalmopathy. Overall study context: Prior to any treatment, at the point of initial diagnosis, peripheral blood was collected. Study results and limitations: Before onset, ophthalmopathy was predicted by the model a median roughly 6.4 months earlier. Separating ophthalmopathy from stable hyperthyroidism was achieved by a 13 V-J model.

From germline, CDR1 is SNHLY and CDR2 FYNNEI. Unmatched junction bases numbered 11, after V lost 11 bases and J lost 5 bases. The CDR3 has 14 amino acids. Comment on this clonotype: Antigen specificity is unknown.

In the ophthalmopathy cohort, Clinical Activity Score was at least 3, NOSPECS grade at least 4, and duration under 3 months. TCR beta CDR3 regions were amplified from RNA transcripts. The HTBI primer set was used in a first-round RT-PCR of the TCR CDR3. TCRdb redid the calling of the multiplex PCR reads with MiXCR, one entry per CDR3 protein. The table records 600,000 to 650,000 distinct CDR3 sequences, roughly 20% of them present only once. This sequence originates from a man in his thirties or forties with Graves' ophthalmopathy. V is TRBV2 and J is TRBJ2-7, with 11 nucleotides matching TRBD2. Specimen: blood. The CDR3 region is CAVLAGGMDHEQYF. The CDR3 coding sequence is TGTGCCGTCCTAGCGGGAGGTATGGATCACGAGCAGTACTTC.